The clone carrying this TCR beta chain was recorded at least ten times. The target antigen is unknown. The data stem from a study of early T cells in non-severe SARS-CoV-2 infection. Study summary: Investigators sequenced bulk RNA drawn from unsorted whole blood, and chains remained unpaired.

Unique molecular identifier tags were affixed to discrete cDNA molecules. One entry per CDR3 protein, called by TCRdb with MiXCR from the 5' RACE reads. In the table there are about 67,000 distinct CDR3 sequences, 10% of which are singletons. Points from the study as a whole: VDJdb matches were skewed toward anti-spike CD8 T cell responses.

V dropped 4 bases and J dropped 2; count of bases not matched to a gene: 7. Germline V CDR1 and CDR2: SQVTM, ANQGSEA. The CDR3 length is 14 residues. This clonotype originated in an adult who was a healthcare worker with PCR-confirmed SARS-CoV-2 infection or an uninfected control (not recorded which). The input for sequencing was whole blood, taken at baseline. The chain carries TRBV29-1 and TRBJ2-5; 7 nucleotides agree with TRBD2. CDR3 in DNA: TGCAGCGTTGGGTTAACGGGAGGACAAGAGACCCAGTACTTC. Its translation: CSVGLTGGQETQYF.